These T cell receptor beta chains were read from a single sample in a study of blood T cell repertoires in COVID-19. Profiling relied on immunoSEQ multiplex PCR, and the TCRdb table lists in-frame clones only, not all of them. Of roughly 290,000 clones in the sample, around 85% are singletons; the top ten hold around 2.1%. The sample consisted of PBMCs or T cells enriched from blood (not recorded which). The receptors were gathered from a man aged 30 to 45 who had recovered from COVID-19. Both conserved end residues are part of each CDR3. D genes are given only for firm matches. The size of a clone is reported for some rows only, either as once, few or many, or as a class for expanded clones.

NA,TRBV5-8,TRBD1,TRBJ1-1,CASSLKGTGMFEAFF,TGTGCCAGCAGCCTAAAAGGGACAGGGATGTTTGAAGCTTTCTTT
NA,TRBV11-1,NA,TRBJ1-1,CASSLYGGHSEAFF,TGTGCCAGCAGCTTATACGGGGGGCACTCTGAAGCTTTCTTT
once,TRBV7-3,TRBD1,TRBJ1-1,CASSARYGQVNTEAFF,TGTGCCAGCAGCGCGAGGTACGGACAGGTGAACACTGAAGCTTTCTTT
NA,TRBV9,NA,TRBJ2-1,CASSVAIQGSYNEQFF,TGTGCCAGCAGCGTAGCTATCCAGGGGAGTTACAATGAGCAGTTCTTC
NA,TRBV5-6,NA,TRBJ1-1,CASRIDRSNTEAFF,TGTGCCAGCAGGATAGACAGGTCGAACACTGAAGCTTTCTTT
NA,TRBV30,TRBD1,TRBJ2-1,CAWLATGGRQFF,TGTGCCTGGCTCGCGACAGGGGGACGGCAGTTCTTC
NA,TRBV4-1,TRBD2,TRBJ2-5,CASSHRTRSGGYLETQYF,TGCGCCAGCAGCCACCGAACTAGGAGCGGGGGGTACCTAGAGACCCAGTACTTC
NA,TRBV29-1,NA,TRBJ1-1,CSGEQNTEAFF,TGCAGCGGTGAACAGAACACTGAAGCTTTCTTT
NA,TRBV5-6,TRBD1,TRBJ2-2,CASSLAYSPGQGLPGELFF,TGTGCCAGCAGCTTGGCCTATTCTCCGGGACAGGGGCTTCCCGGGGAGCTGTTTTTT
NA,TRBV3-1/TRBV3-2,TRBD2,TRBJ2-7,CASSQDTTGLAVYEQYF,TGTGCCAGCAGCCAAGATACTACAGGACTAGCGGTCTACGAGCAGTACTTC
NA,TRBV7-9,TRBD1,TRBJ2-5,CASSSRDRRQETQYF,TGTGCCAGCAGCTCCCGGGACAGACGACAAGAGACCCAGTACTTC
NA,TRBV5-5,NA,TRBJ2-7,CASRGVRGSSYEQYF,TGTGCCAGCAGAGGCGTCCGGGGGAGCTCCTACGAGCAGTACTTC
NA,TRBV6-6,TRBD1,TRBJ2-7,CASRTRRTGGSEQYF,TGTGCCAGCAGAACCCGCCGGACAGGGGGTAGCGAGCAGTACTTC
few,TRBV19,NA,TRBJ2-7,CASSISGHNSYEQYF,TGTGCCAGTAGTATTTCGGGTCACAACTCCTACGAGCAGTACTTC
NA,TRBV6-5,TRBD2,TRBJ2-2,CASSRAGGKSGELFF,TGTGCCAGCAGTAGAGCGGGGGGGAAGTCCGGGGAGCTGTTTTTT
NA,TRBV4-1,NA,TRBJ1-3,CASSQGRGPGSGNTIYF,TGCGCCAGCAGCCAAGGCAGGGGACCAGGCTCTGGAAACACCATATATTTT
NA,TRBV30,NA,TRBJ1-5,CAWDRSNQPQHF,TGTGCCTGGGACAGGTCGAATCAGCCCCAGCATTTT
few,TRBV6-5,NA,TRBJ2-2,CASSYEGVAGELFF,TGTGCCAGCAGTTACGAGGGGGTAGCCGGGGAGCTGTTTTTT
NA,TRBV7-2,NA,TRBJ1-1,CASSLETLGREAFF,TGTGCCAGCAGCTTAGAGACCCTGGGGCGTGAAGCTTTCTTT
NA,TRBV2,NA,TRBJ2-1,CASRLGGVGISYNEQFF,TGTGCCAGCAGGTTGGGGGGTGTTGGGATCTCCTACAATGAGCAGTTCTTC
NA,TRBV9,NA,TRBJ1-3,CASSVGGAGNTIYF,TGTGCCAGCAGCGTAGGGGGGGCTGGAAACACCATATATTTT
NA,TRBV4-3,TRBD1,TRBJ1-4,CASSQDLPGTGSEKLFF,TGCGCCAGCAGCCAAGACCTTCCAGGGACAGGGAGTGAAAAACTGTTTTTT
NA,TRBV11-2,NA,TRBJ2-5,CASSRTDEETQYF,TGTGCCAGCAGCCGGACAGATGAGGAGACCCAGTACTTC
NA,TRBV2,TRBD2,TRBJ2-1,CASSDTPGGEQFF,TGTGCCAGCAGTGATACCCCGGGGGGTGAGCAGTTCTTC
NA,TRBV9,TRBD1,TRBJ2-1,CASSVARLGQGRVDEQFF,TGTGCCAGCAGCGTAGCGAGGTTGGGACAGGGTCGGGTCGATGAGCAGTTCTTC
NA,TRBV7-2,NA,TRBJ1-3,CASSLVWRSGLTGNTIYF,TGTGCCAGCAGCTTAGTGTGGCGGTCAGGGTTGACTGGAAACACCATATATTTT
few,TRBV4-1,TRBD1,TRBJ2-1,CASSQEWTGANEQFF,TGCGCCAGCAGCCAAGAATGGACAGGGGCGAATGAGCAGTTCTTC
NA,TRBV30,TRBD1,TRBJ1-5,CAWSGQGSQPQHF,TGTGCCTGGAGTGGACAGGGCAGTCAGCCCCAGCATTTT
NA,TRBV13,NA,TRBJ1-4,CASSHTGGNEKLFF,TGTGCCAGCAGCCATACGGGCGGGAACGAAAAACTGTTTTTT
NA,TRBV4-1,NA,TRBJ1-5,CASSQDWTDNQPQHF,TGCGCCAGCAGCCAAGATTGGACAGACAATCAGCCCCAGCATTTT
NA,TRBV24-1,TRBD1,TRBJ1-5,CATSDQKTGAVGQPQHF,TGTGCCACCAGTGATCAAAAGACAGGGGCGGTTGGCCAGCCCCAGCATTTT
NA,TRBV30,TRBD1,TRBJ2-2,CAWSLRGQITGELFF,TGTGCCTGGAGTTTAAGGGGACAGATCACCGGGGAGCTGTTTTTT
NA,TRBV7-9,TRBD1,TRBJ1-2,CASSLQGQYGYTF,TGTGCCAGCAGCCTACAGGGACAGTATGGCTACACCTTC
NA,TRBV12-3/TRBV12-4,TRBD1,TRBJ1-2,CASSLPTGSGYTF,TGTGCCAGCAGTTTACCGACAGGGTCTGGCTACACCTTC
NA,TRBV7-3,TRBD1,TRBJ1-1,CASSLTGTANTEAFF,TGTGCCAGCAGCTTAACCGGGACAGCAAACACTGAAGCTTTCTTT
NA,TRBV3-1/TRBV3-2,NA,TRBJ1-2,CASSPRGGGSSGYTF,TGTGCCAGCAGCCCGCGGGGAGGAGGGAGTAGTGGCTACACCTTC
NA,TRBV29-1,TRBD1,TRBJ1-1,CSVSGQGGVEAFF,TGCAGCGTTTCCGGACAGGGAGGTGTTGAAGCTTTCTTT
NA,TRBV27,TRBD1,TRBJ2-7,CASRIPGQGIYEQYF,TGTGCCAGCAGGATACCGGGACAGGGTATCTACGAGCAGTACTTC
NA,TRBV27,NA,TRBJ1-1,CASSADRRNTEAFF,TGTGCCAGCAGTGCAGACAGGAGGAACACTGAAGCTTTCTTT
many,TRBV6-4,NA,TRBJ2-1,CASSEDTYNEQFF,TGTGCCAGCAGTGAGGACACCTACAATGAGCAGTTCTTC
NA,TRBV19,TRBD1,TRBJ2-7,CASSITGQEYYEQYF,TGTGCCAGTAGTATTACCGGACAGGAGTACTACGAGCAGTACTTC
NA,TRBV21-1,NA,TRBJ2-3,CASSKFQGYPIDTQYF,TGTGCCAGCAGCAAGTTCCAGGGCTATCCCATCGATACGCAGTATTTT
once,TRBV5-4,TRBD2,TRBJ2-1,CASSSGLAGGNEQFF,TGTGCCAGCAGCTCAGGACTAGCGGGGGGCAATGAGCAGTTCTTC
NA,TRBV23-1,NA,TRBJ1-5,CASSQRGYQPQHF,TGCGCCAGCAGTCAACGGGGGTATCAGCCCCAGCATTTT
NA,TRBV12-5,NA,TRBJ2-3,CASALSGAADTQYF,TGTGCTAGTGCCCTAAGTGGGGCAGCTGATACGCAGTATTTT
NA,TRBV14,TRBD2,TRBJ2-1,CASSQLAGGPNEQFF,TGTGCCAGCAGCCAACTAGCGGGGGGGCCAAATGAGCAGTTCTTC
NA,TRBV7-3,TRBD1,TRBJ2-3,CASSLDRGTDTQYF,TGTGCCAGCAGCTTGGACAGGGGAACAGATACGCAGTATTTT
NA,TRBV4-2,TRBD2,TRBJ2-3,CASSQVQRGGTSTDTQYF,TGTGCCAGCAGCCAAGTTCAGCGGGGGGGAACTAGCACAGATACGCAGTATTTT
NA,TRBV4-2,NA,TRBJ2-2,CASSQGSFGADTGELFF,TGTGCCAGCAGCCAAGGTTCTTTTGGGGCGGACACCGGGGAGCTGTTTTTT
NA,TRBV5-1,NA,TRBJ2-1,CASRLLGTSSYNEQFF,TGCGCCAGCAGGCTACTAGGTACCTCTTCATACAATGAGCAGTTCTTC
NA,TRBV5-1,NA,TRBJ2-2,CASCIQDPNTGELFF,TGCGCCAGTTGCATACAGGATCCGAACACCGGGGAGCTGTTTTTT
NA,TRBV7-2,NA,TRBJ2-3,CASSLFPKLNTDTQYF,TGTGCCAGCAGCTTATTCCCTAAGCTGAACACAGATACGCAGTATTTT
NA,TRBV7-2,TRBD1,TRBJ1-5,CASSVHRGGNQPQHF,TGTGCCAGCAGCGTCCACAGGGGAGGCAATCAGCCCCAGCATTTT